This T cell receptor (beta chain) was captured in a study of T-cell memory formation after mild COVID-19. For the study at large: TCR clusters were mostly confined to one donor each. The study's findings and limits: The second-wave clones peaking on day 37 were not confirmed as SARS-CoV-2-specific.

The V gene's germline CDR1 is MGHDK and CDR2 SYGVNS. This CDR3 is 12 amino acids long. The germline V and J ends were trimmed by 4 bases and 7 bases, with 10 bases remaining between them. TCRdb reprocessed the 5' RACE reads with MiXCR, giving one entry per CDR3 protein. This table holds 350,000 to 550,000 distinct CDR3 sequences, 18% found once. Regarding this clonotype: The antigen remains undetermined.

The sequence derives from a man younger than 30 who had mild COVID-19 (a few samples of this study predate the infection). Cell type and time point are not known. Specimen: PBMCs or a T cell subset sorted from them (not recorded which). This chain connects TRBV25-1 to TRBJ1-1, with unresolved D. The DNA for the CDR3 is TGTGCCAGCAGTGTTGGTTGGAGTGAAGCTTTCTTT. Its translation: CASSVGWSEAFF.